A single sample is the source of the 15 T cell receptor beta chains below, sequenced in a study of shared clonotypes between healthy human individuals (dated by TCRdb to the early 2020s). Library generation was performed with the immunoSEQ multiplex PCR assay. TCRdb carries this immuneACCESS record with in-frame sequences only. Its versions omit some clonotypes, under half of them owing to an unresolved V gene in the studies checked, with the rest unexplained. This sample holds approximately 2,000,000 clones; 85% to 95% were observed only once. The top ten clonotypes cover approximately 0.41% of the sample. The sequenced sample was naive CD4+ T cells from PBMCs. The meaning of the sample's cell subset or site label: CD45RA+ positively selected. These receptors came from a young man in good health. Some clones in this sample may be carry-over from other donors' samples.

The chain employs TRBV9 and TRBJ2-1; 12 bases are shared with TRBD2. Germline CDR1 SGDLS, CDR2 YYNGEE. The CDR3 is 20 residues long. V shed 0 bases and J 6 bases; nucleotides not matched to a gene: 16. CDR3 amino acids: CASSVARLAGGPGSFNEQFF. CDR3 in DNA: TGTGCCAGCAGCGTAGCTAGGCTAGCGGGAGGGCCTGGTTCGTTCAATGAGCAGTTCTTC.

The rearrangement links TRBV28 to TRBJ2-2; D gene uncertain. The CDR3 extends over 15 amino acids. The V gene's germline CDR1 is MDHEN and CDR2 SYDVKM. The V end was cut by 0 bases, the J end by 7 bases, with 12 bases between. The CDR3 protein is CASSLWQSTSGELFF. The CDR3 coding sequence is TGTGCCAGCAGTTTATGGCAGTCAACAAGCGGGGAGCTGTTTTTT.

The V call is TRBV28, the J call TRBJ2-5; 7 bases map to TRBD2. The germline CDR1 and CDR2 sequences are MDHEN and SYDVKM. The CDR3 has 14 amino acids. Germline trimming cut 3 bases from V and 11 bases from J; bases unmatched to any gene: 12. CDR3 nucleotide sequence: TGTGCCAGCAGTTTTGGGGGACGGATGCGGGAGCAGTACTTC. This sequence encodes CASSFGGRMREQYF.

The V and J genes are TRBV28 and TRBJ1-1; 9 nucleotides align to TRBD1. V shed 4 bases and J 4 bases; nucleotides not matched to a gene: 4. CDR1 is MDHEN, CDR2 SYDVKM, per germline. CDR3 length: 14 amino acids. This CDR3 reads CASSSQGAVTEAFF. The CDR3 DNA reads TGTGCCAGCAGTTCACAGGGGGCGGTCACTGAAGCTTTCTTT.

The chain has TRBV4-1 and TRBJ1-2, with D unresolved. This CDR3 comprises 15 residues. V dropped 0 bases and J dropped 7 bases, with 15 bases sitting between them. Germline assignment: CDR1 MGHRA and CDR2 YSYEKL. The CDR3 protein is CASSQDHPGPSGYTF. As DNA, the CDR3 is TGCGCCAGCAGCCAAGATCACCCGGGCCCCTCTGGCTACACCTTC.

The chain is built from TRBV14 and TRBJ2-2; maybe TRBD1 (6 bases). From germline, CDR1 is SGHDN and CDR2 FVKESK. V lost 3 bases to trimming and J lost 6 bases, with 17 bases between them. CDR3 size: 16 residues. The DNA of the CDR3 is TGTGCCAGCAGCCACCTACAGGGATTTTGGGCCGGGGAGCTGTTTTTT. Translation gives CASSHLQGFWAGELFF.

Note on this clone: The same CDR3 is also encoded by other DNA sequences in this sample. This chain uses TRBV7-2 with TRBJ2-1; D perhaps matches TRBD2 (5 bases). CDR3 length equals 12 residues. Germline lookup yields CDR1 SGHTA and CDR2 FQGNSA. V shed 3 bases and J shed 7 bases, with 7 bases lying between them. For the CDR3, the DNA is TGTGCCAGCAGCTTCCGGGGTAATGAGCAGTTCTTC. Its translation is CASSFRGNEQFF.

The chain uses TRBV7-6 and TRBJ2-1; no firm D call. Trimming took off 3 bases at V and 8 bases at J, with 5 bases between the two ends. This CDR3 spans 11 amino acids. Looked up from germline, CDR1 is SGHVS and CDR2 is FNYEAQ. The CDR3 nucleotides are TGTGCCAGCAGCTTCATGGATGAGCAGTTCTTC. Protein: CASSFMDEQFF.

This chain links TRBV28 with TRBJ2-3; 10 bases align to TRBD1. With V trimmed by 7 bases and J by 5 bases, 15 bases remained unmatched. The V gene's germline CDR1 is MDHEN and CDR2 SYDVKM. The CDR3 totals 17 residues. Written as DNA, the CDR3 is TGTGCCAGCAACCCCCGGCTTGGGACAGGGGACCTAGATACGCAGTATTTT. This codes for CASNPRLGTGDLDTQYF.

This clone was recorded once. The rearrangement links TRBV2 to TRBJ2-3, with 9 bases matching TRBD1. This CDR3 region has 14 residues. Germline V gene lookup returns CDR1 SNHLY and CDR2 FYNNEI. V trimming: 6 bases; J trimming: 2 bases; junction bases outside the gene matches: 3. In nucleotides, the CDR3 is TGTGCCAGCAGCGACAGGGGGGCCACAGATACGCAGTATTTT. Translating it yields CASSDRGATDTQYF.

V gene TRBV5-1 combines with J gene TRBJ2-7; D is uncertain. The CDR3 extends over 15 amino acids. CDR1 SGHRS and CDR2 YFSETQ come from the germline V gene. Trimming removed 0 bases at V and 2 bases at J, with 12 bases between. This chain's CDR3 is CASSLAGRSTYEQYF. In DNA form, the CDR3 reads TGCGCCAGCAGCTTGGCCGGCAGATCCACCTACGAGCAGTACTTC.

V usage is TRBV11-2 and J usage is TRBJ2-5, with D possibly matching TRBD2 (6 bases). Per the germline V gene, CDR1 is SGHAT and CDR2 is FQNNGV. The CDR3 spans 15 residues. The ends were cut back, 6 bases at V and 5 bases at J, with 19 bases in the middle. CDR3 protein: CASRDSGRDMETQYF. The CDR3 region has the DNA TGTGCCAGCAGGGATTCAGGGCGGGATATGGAGACCCAGTACTTC.

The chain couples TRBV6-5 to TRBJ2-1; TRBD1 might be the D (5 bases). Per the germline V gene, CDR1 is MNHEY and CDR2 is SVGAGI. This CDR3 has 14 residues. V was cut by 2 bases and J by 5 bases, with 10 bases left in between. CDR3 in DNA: TGTGCCAGCAGTTACACGCAGGGCAACAATGAGCAGTTCTTC. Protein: CASSYTQGNNEQFF.

CDR3 sequence: CASSQTVPYEQYF. In DNA, the CDR3 is TGTGCCAGCAGTCAGACGGTACCCTACGAGCAGTACTTC. The rearrangement uses TRBV28 and TRBJ2-7; no definite D call. Germline V lookup: CDR1 MDHEN, CDR2 SYDVKM. The CDR3 sequence is 13 residues long. Trimming pared 5 bases from V and 2 bases from J, leaving 10 bases between.

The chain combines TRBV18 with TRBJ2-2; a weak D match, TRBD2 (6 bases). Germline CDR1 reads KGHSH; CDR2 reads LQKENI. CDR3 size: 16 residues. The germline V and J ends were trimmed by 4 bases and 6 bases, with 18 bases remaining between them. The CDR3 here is CASSRSAGTVAGELFF. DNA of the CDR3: TGTGCCAGCTCACGAAGTGCGGGAACGGTGGCCGGGGAGCTGTTTTTT.